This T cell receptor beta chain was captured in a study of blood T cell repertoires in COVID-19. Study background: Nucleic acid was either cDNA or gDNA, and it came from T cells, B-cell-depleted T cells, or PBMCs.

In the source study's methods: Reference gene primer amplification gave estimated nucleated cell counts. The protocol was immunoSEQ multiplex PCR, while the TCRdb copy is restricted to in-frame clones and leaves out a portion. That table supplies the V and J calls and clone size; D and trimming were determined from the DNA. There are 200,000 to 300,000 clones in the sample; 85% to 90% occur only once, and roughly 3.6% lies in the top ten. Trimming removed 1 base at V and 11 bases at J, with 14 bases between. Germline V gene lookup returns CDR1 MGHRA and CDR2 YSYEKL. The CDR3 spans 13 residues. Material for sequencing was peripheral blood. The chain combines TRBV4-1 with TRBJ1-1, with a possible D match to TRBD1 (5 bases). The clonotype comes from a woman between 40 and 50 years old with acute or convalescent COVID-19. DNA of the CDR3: TGCGCCAGCAGCCAAGTTGGGGTATCAGGGGCTTTCTTT. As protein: CASSQVGVSGAFF.